The 25 T cell receptor beta chains listed next were all sequenced from one sample in a study of prognosis after radiotherapy for stage I lung cancer. Starting from genomic DNA, TCR beta CDR3 was amplified through two-round multiplex PCR. Primers specific to each TRBV and TRBJ gene drove first-round PCR. Via MiXCR, TCRdb re-called the multiplex PCR reads, giving one row per CDR3 protein. This repertoire shows some 60,000 distinct CDR3 sequences, 26% found once; its top ten account for 7.5%. Sequences were derived from PBMCs, sampled before or after stereotactic body radiation therapy (not recorded which). These receptors originate from a donor aged 50 or older with non-small cell lung cancer.

This clonotype has a count of ten or more. This sequence joins TRBV19 and TRBJ2-7; 7 bases are shared with TRBD2. The CDR3 covers 15 residues. Germline values: CDR1 LNHDA, CDR2 SQIVND (reference sequence). Trimming took 5 bases from V and 0 from J; bases not matched to a gene: 7. The DNA for the CDR3 is TGTGCCAGTAGTCCGGGGAGCGGGGACTCCTACGAGCAGTACTTC. Translated: CASSPGSGDSYEQYF.

This clonotype was counted ten times or more. This chain links TRBV3-1 with TRBJ2-7; a weak D match, TRBD2 (6 bases). The CDR3 runs 14 residues. Deletions cut 4 bases from V and 1 base from J, with 11 bases between. Germline V lookup: CDR1 LGHDT, CDR2 YNNKEL (reference sequence). The CDR3 reads CASSLSGESYEQYF. CDR3 nucleotides: TGTGCCAGCAGCCTTAGCGGTGAGTCCTACGAGCAGTACTTC.

This clonotype came up many times. The V and J genes are TRBV20-1 and TRBJ2-3; 8 bases align to TRBD2. Germline assignment: CDR1 DFQATT and CDR2 SNEGSKA (reference sequence). CDR3 length equals 14 residues. V trimming: 5 bases; J trimming: 0 bases; junction bases outside the gene matches: 4. CDR3 DNA: TGCAGTGCTCCCCGGGGGGGGAGCACAGATACGCAGTATTTT. This translates into CSAPRGGSTDTQYF.

This clonotype occurred many times. V usage is TRBV12-3 or TRBV12-4 and J usage is TRBJ2-1; perhaps TRBD2 as D (6 bases). V lost 8 bases and J lost 7, with 15 bases in between. This CDR3 is built from 13 residues. This CDR3 is CASGRDSVNEQFF. The CDR3 nucleotides are TGTGCCAGCGGCCGGGACTCTGTGAATGAGCAGTTCTTC.

This clonotype was detected many times. V gene TRBV20-1 combines with J gene TRBJ1-5; D not certain. Trimming took 3 bases from V and 7 from J, leaving 13 bases between them. Germline V gives CDR1 DFQATT, CDR2 SNEGSKA (reference sequence). The CDR3 has 13 residues. CDR3 region: CSARASEGQPQHF. The CDR3 DNA reads as TGCAGTGCTAGGGCCTCCGAAGGGCAGCCCCAGCATTTT.

As concerns this clonotype: With a far larger clone one base away, a read error is the likely cause. CDR3 loop: CASSADGGPYNSTLHF. CDR3 nucleotides: TGTGCCAGCAGTGCGGACGGGGGACCCTATAATTCAACCCTCCACTTT. V and J are TRBV6-4 and TRBJ1-6, with D possibly TRBD1 on 5 matching bases. The CDR3 totals 16 residues. Per germline, CDR1 MRHNA and CDR2 SNTAGT.

In this sample, this clonotype turned up many times. The rearrangement links TRBV15 to TRBJ2-4, with D perhaps assigned TRBD1 or TRBD2 (6 bases each). V lost 2 bases, J lost 3 bases, and 17 bases lay in between. The CDR3 has 17 amino acids. CDR1 is LNHNV and CDR2 is YYDKDF in the germline V gene (reference sequence). DNA for the CDR3: TGTGCCACCAGCAGACGGATTGGAGGGGGGAACAAAAACATTCAGTACTTC. Its translation is CATSRRIGGGNKNIQYF.

This clonotype was counted many times. As DNA, the CDR3 is TGTGCCAGCAGTGATGAGCTTCGGGACAGAGTTAATGAGCAGTTCTTC. Residues: CASSDELRDRVNEQFF. The V and J genes are TRBV6-1 and TRBJ2-1; 7 bases map to TRBD1. Germline V CDR1 and CDR2: MNHNS, SASEGT. V shed 3 bases and J 7 bases; nucleotides not matched to a gene: 12. The CDR3 contains 16 residues.

The rearrangement uses TRBV19 and TRBJ1-2, with D hard to call. The ends were cut back, 6 bases at V and 8 bases at J, with 16 bases in the middle. The CDR3 runs 13 residues. Per germline, CDR1 LNHDA and CDR2 SQIVND (reference sequence). The CDR3 nucleotides read TGTGCCAGTAGATCCGGGCCCGCTGGAGGCTACACCTTC. It specifies CASRSGPAGGYTF. The full variable domain, its missing parts supplied by reference TRBV19 and TRBJ1-2, is DGGITQSPKYLFRKEGQNVTLSCEQNLNHDAMYWYRQDPGQGLRLIYYSQIVNDFQKGDIAEGYSVSREKKESFPLTVTSAQKNPTAFYLCASRSGPAGGYTFGSGTRLTVV.

The table lists this clonotype with many counts. The V and J genes are TRBV9 and TRBJ2-3, with 9 bases aligning to TRBD2. Germline CDR1 and CDR2: SGDLS and YYNGEE. This CDR3 is built from 15 residues. After removal of 0 bases from V and 3 bases from J, the junction contained 2 bases not matched to a gene. CDR3 DNA: TGTGCCAGCAGCGTAGGCAGCGGGGGGACAGATACGCAGTATTTT. It encodes CASSVGSGGTDTQYF.

This clonotype was counted at least ten times. This chain links TRBV9 with TRBJ2-1; tentative D call: TRBD1 (6 bases). V gave up 2 bases and J gave up 2 bases, with 11 bases separating them. The CDR3 runs 15 residues. The germline V gene has CDR1 SGDLS and CDR2 YYNGEE. As DNA, the CDR3 is TGTGCCAGCAGCGTCCTGACAGGTACCTACAATGAGCAGTTCTTC. Encoded protein: CASSVLTGTYNEQFF.

The sample holds many counts of this clonotype. The chain uses TRBV20-1 and TRBJ2-5; 7 bases fit TRBD2. The V gene's germline CDR1 is DFQATT and CDR2 SNEGSKA (reference sequence). The CDR3 contains 12 residues. V was pared by 7 bases and J by 0 bases, with 2 bases of the junction left unmatched. The CDR3 loop is CSVGGYQETQYF. In DNA form, the CDR3 reads TGCAGTGTCGGGGGGTACCAAGAGACCCAGTACTTC.

This clonotype showed up many times. This chain links TRBV12-3 or TRBV12-4 with TRBJ2-1; D remains ambiguous. The CDR3 covers 11 residues. The V gene lost 2 bases and the J gene lost 8 bases, with 4 bases spanning the gap. CDR3 loop: CASSLTYEQFF. CDR3 nucleotides: TGTGCCAGCAGTTTAACGTATGAGCAGTTCTTC.

V gene TRBV5-1 combines with J gene TRBJ2-6, with unresolved D. V lost 1 base to trimming and J lost 4 bases, with 15 bases between them. In germline, CDR1 is SGHRS, CDR2 YFSETQ. CDR3 length: 17 amino acids. CDR3 coding DNA: TGCGCCAGCAGCTTGAGAGAGTCAGGAGTCGGGGCCAACGTCCTGACTTTC. Amino acids: CASSLRESGVGANVLTF.

This clonotype was seen many times. This chain joins TRBV7-9 and TRBJ1-1; D gene unclear. Trimming stripped 10 bases from V and 8 bases from J, with 5 bases between. Germline CDR1 SEHNR, CDR2 FQNEAQ (reference sequence). This CDR3 is built from 8 residues. DNA of the CDR3: TGTGCCATCCAGGAAGCTTTCTTT. This codes for CAIQEAFF.

Concerning this clonotype itself: A much bigger clone sits one base away, suggesting this may be a read error. The chain carries TRBV29-1 and TRBJ2-2; D gene ambiguous. Germline values: CDR1 SQVTM, CDR2 ANQGSEA. Trimming cost V 3 bases and J 4 bases, with 9 bases left between them. This CDR3 is built from 13 residues. DNA for the CDR3: TGCAGCGTTGACGGGTGGGGCACCGGGGAGCTGTTTTTT. The encoded protein is CSVDGWGTGELFF.

To note about this clonotype: This clone may be a read error of a much larger clone one base away. The rearrangement joins TRBV15 to TRBJ2-4; D possibly corresponds to TRBD2 (5 bases). V was pared by 0 bases and J by 14 bases, with 14 bases between. The CDR3 extends over 13 amino acids. Germline V CDR1 and CDR2: LNHNV, YYDKDF (reference sequence). The CDR3 reads CATSRDLEDFKYF. The CDR3, as DNA: TGTGCCACCAGCAGAGATCTGGAGGATTTTAAGTACTTC.

In this sample, this clonotype turned up many times. The chain is built from TRBV24-1 and TRBJ2-2, with 7 bases matching TRBD1. Germline values: CDR1 KGHDR, CDR2 SFDVKD. The V gene end was trimmed by 4 bases and the J gene end by 4 bases; junction bases not matched to a gene: 14. The CDR3 has 18 residues. For the CDR3, the DNA is TGTGCCACCAGTGAGCCATCATCACAGGGGAAGACCACCGGGGAGCTGTTTTTT. Residues: CATSEPSSQGKTTGELFF.

This clonotype was counted at least ten times. The chain joins TRBV6-1 to TRBJ1-4; the D gene is possibly TRBD1 (6 bases). Trimming cost V 6 bases and J 0 bases, with 14 bases left between them. The CDR3 spans 16 residues. Germline values: CDR1 MNHNS, CDR2 SASEGT. The CDR3 is CASSGRGAATNEKLFF. The CDR3 region has the DNA TGTGCCAGCAGCGGCAGGGGAGCGGCAACTAATGAAAAACTGTTTTTT.

This clonotype was counted ten times or more. The rearrangement links TRBV6-1 to TRBJ2-1; 8 nucleotides align to TRBD2. This CDR3 spans 13 amino acids. Germline V lookup: CDR1 MNHNS, CDR2 SASEGT. The V segment lost 0 bases and the J segment 15 bases; nucleotides outside the gene matches: 7. The CDR3 DNA reads as TGTGCCAGCAGTGAAGCAGTAGCGGGGAGATGGTTCTTC. Amino acid sequence: CASSEAVAGRWFF.

About this clonotype: With only one base between it and a far larger clone, this is likely a read error. This chain links TRBV6-4 with TRBJ2-7; 8 bases fit TRBD2. Germline V gene sequence: CDR1 MRHNA, CDR2 SNTAGT. This CDR3 comprises 17 residues. The CDR3 DNA sequence: TGTGCCAGCAGTTACTCGAGTCGCGGGGGGCCCTACTACGAGCAGTACTTC. This translates into CASSYSSRGGPYYEQYF.

Regarding this clonotype: This CDR3 fails to terminate in the conserved phenylalanine or tryptophan, so it likely reflects a read error. The DNA is omitted, as the CDR3 cannot be located on it reliably, and the CDR3 follows TCRdb's listing. The V call is TRBV2, the J call TRBJ2-5; the D call in the table, TRBD1, was not verified against the DNA. The CDR3 sequence runs 16 residues, both termini included. Germline V gene lookup returns CDR1 SNHLY and CDR2 FYNNEI. The CDR3 reads CASSLRDAYSPLHFGN.

This clonotype was seen repeatedly, ten times or more. V usage is TRBV3-1 and J usage is TRBJ2-2, with a tentative D call TRBD1 (6 bases). This CDR3 is 14 amino acids long. The V end lost 4 bases, the J end lost 3 bases, and 9 bases lay between the germline ends. Germline values: CDR1 LGHDT, CDR2 YNNKEL (reference sequence). In nucleotides, the CDR3 is TGTGCCAGCAGCCCCTCAGGGGACACCGGGGAGCTGTTTTTT. Translation: CASSPSGDTGELFF. The whole variable domain, remainder taken from reference TRBV3-1 and TRBJ2-2, is DTAVSQTPKYLVTQMGNDKSIKCEQNLGHDTMYWYKQDSKKFLKIMFSYNNKELIINETVPNRFSPKSPDKAHLNLHINSLELGDSAVYFCASSPSGDTGELFFGEGSRLTVL.

This clonotype was counted ten times or more. V and J are TRBV30 and TRBJ2-5; 10 positions agree with TRBD1. V lost 4 bases to trimming and J lost 6 bases; unmatched junction nucleotides: 5. CDR3 size: 13 residues. Looked up from germline, CDR1 is GTSNPN and CDR2 is SVGIG (reference sequence). CDR3 sequence (DNA): TGTGCCTGGACCGACAGGGGGCTCCAGACCCAGTACTTC. As protein: CAWTDRGLQTQYF.

The table lists this clonotype with many counts. The V and J genes are TRBV20-1 and TRBJ2-7; 7 positions agree with TRBD1. The CDR3 runs to 12 residues. V trimming: 1 base; J trimming: 3 bases; junction bases outside the gene matches: 0. Germline assignment: CDR1 DFQATT and CDR2 SNEGSKA (reference sequence). CDR3 sequence (DNA): TGCAGTGCTAGAGGGGACAGCTACGAGCAGTACTTC. Its translation is CSARGDSYEQYF.